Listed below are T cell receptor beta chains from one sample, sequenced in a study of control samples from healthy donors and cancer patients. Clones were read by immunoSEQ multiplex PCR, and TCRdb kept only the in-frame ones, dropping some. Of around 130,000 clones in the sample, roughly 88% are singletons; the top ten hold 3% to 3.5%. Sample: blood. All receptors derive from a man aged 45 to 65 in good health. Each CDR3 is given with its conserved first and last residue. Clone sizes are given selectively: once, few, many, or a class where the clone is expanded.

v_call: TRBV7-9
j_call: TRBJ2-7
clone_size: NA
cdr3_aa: CASSLVAGGSYEQYF

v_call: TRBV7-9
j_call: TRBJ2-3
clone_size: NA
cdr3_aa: CASSLAGVSDTQYF

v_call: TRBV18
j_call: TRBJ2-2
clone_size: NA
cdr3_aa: CASSLHGPKSPGELFF

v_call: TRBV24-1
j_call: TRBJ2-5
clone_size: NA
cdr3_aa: CATSDRGTLQETQYF

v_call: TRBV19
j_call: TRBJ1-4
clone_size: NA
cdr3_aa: CATSSGQIGEKLFF

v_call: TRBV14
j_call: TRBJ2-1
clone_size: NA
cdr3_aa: CASSPGTLGNEQFF

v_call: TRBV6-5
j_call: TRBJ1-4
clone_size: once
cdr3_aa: CVTARTKSNEKLFF

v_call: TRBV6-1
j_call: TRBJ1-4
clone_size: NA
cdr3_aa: CASSERATWDEKLFF

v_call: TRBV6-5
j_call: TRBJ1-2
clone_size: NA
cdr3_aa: CASRSTVVNYGYTF

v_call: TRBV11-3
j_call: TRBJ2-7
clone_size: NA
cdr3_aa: CASGRGPYEQYF

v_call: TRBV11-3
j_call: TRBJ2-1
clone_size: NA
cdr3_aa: CASSLNAGGNNEQFF

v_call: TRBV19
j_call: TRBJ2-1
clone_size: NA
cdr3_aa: CASSPGTGVYNEQFF

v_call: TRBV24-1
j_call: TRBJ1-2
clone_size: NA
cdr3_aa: CATSDGQGANYGYTF

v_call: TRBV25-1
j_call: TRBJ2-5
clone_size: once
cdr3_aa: CASSEYTGAETQYF

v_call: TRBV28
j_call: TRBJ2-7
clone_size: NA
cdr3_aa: CASSHRGGYEQYF

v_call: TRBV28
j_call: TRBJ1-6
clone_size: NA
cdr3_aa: CASSLPGEQGPLHF

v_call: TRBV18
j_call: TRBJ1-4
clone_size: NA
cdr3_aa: CASSTERGNEKLFF

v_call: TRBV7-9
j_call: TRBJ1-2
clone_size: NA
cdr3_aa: CASSRGTAYGYTF

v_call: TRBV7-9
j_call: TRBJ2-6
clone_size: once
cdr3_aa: CASSHFSGANVLTF

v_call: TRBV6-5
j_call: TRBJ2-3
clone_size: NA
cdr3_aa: CASSEGQGESDTQYF

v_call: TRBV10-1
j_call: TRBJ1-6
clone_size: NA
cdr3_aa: CASSETGYNSPLHF

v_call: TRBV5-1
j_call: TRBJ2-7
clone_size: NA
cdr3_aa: CASTSMVGSLDEQYF

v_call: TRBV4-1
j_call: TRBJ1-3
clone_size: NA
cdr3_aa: CASSQDDPPGSSGNTIYF

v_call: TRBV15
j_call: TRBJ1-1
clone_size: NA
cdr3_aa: CATSRPGHPNTEAFF

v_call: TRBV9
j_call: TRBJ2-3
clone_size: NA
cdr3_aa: CASSVRGGDGSTDTQYF

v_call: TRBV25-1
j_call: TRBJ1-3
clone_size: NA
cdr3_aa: CASAKGGSSGNTIYF

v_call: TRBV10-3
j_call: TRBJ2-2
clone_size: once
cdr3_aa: CAISVGAAGELFF

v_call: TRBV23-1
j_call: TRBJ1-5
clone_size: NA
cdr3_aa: CASDEWTAPSLTHQPQHF

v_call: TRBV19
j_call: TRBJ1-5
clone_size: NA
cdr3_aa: CASKVRGSNQPQHF

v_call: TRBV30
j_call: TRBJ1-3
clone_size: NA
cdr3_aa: CAWDRDAGNTIYF

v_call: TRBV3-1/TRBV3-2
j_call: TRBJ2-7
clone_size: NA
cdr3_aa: CASSLFRTASYEQYF

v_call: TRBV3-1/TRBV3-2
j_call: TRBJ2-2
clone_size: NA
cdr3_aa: CASSRLSGFNRNTGELFF

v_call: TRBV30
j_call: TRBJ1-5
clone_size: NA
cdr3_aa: CAWSPWGAYSNQPQHF

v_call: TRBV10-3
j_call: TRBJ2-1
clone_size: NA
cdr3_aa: CAISISGGGNNEQFF

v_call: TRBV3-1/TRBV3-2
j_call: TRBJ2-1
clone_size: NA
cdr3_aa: CASSPREGGEAYNEQFF

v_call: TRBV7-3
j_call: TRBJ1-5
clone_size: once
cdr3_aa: CASSLPGQGARPQHF

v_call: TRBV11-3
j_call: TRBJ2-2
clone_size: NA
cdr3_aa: CASSLAGGTGELFF

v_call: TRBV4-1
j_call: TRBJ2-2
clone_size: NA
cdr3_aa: CASSRQGTGELFF

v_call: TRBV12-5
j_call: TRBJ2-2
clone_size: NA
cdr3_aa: CASGARQGAGELFF

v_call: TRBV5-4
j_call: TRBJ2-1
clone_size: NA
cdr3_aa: CASRLPGGSYNEQFF

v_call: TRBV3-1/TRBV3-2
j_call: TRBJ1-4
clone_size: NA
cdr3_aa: CASSQGSGATNEKLFF

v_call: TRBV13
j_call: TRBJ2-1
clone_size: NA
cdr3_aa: CASSLYRGNEQFF

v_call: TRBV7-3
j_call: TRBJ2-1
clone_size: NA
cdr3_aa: CASSLSGLAGINEQFF

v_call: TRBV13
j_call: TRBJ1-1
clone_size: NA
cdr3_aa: CASSLAGPNTEAFF

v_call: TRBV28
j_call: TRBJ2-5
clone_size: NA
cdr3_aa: CASSTAGAVSETQYF

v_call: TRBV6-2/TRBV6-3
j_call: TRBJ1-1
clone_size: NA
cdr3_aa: CASSQVPGGWDTEAFF

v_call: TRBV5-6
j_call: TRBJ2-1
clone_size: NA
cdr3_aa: CASSLFWGSSYNEQFF

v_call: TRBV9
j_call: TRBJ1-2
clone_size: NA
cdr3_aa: CASTPAGRDNYGYTF

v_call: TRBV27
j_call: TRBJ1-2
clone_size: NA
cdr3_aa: CATSTQGQTFYGYTF

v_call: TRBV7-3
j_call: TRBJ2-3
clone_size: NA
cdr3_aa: CASSSPTESTDTQYF

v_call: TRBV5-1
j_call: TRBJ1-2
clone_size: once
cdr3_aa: CASSLGAADGGYTF